Shown below are 30 T cell receptor beta chains from a single sample sequenced in a study of T cell repertoires in cytomegalovirus infection. TCRdb independently ran MiXCR on the reads; one entry per CDR3 protein. The data contain 20,000 or so distinct CDR3 sequences, approximately 22% of them seen just once; the ten biggest clones take up roughly nine tenths. These receptors have no known antigen. The sample consisted of CD8+ T cells from cultured PBMCs, taken from culture after CMV antigen stimulation. The source of these receptors is a human donor in good health (CMV status not recorded). Some clones in this sample may be carry-over from other donors' samples.

Ten or more counts support this clonotype. The chain has TRBV7-2 and TRBJ2-7; 7 positions match TRBD2. The CDR3 totals 15 residues. Looked up from germline, CDR1 is SGHTA and CDR2 is FQGNSA. V shed 3 bases, J shed 2 bases, and the junction held 7 bases outside the gene matches. The chain's CDR3 is CASSFPGAGAYEQYF. The CDR3 bases are TGTGCCAGCAGCTTCCCCGGGGCGGGAGCCTACGAGCAGTACTTC.

This chain connects TRBV7-6 to TRBJ1-5; a possible D gene is TRBD1 (6 bases). V lost 2 bases and J 6 bases, leaving 11 bases between the germline ends. Germline loops: CDR1 SGHVS, CDR2 FNYEAQ. The CDR3 covers 14 residues. Here the CDR3 reads CASSLSGAGQPQHF. Here the CDR3 DNA reads TGTGCCAGCAGCTTATCAGGGGCAGGTCAGCCCCAGCATTTT.

The chain links TRBV27 to TRBJ1-5; 9 nucleotides align to TRBD1. CDR1 MNHEY and CDR2 SMNVEV come from the germline V gene (reference sequence). The V segment lost 4 bases and the J segment 7 bases; nucleotides outside the gene matches: 5. The CDR3 has 14 residues. CDR3 amino acids: CASSSGTGKQPQHF. The CDR3 region has the DNA TGTGCCAGCAGTTCCGGGACAGGGAAACAGCCCCAGCATTTT.

There are a few counts of this clonotype. One junction end disagrees with the germline gene, perhaps due to a read error. V and J are TRBV4-1 and TRBJ2-3; tentatively, D is TRBD2 (5 bases). Germline values: CDR1 MGHRA, CDR2 YSYEKL. The length of the CDR3 is 14 residues. CDR3 loop: CASSEEGLTDTQYF. The CDR3 nucleotides are TGCGCCAGCAGCGAAGAGGGTCTCACAGATACGCAGTATTTT.

A note on this clonotype: Mismatch with germline at one junction end may stem from a read error. The chain is built from TRBV2 and TRBJ2-7; perhaps TRBD1 as D (6 bases). Per germline, CDR1 SNHLY and CDR2 FYNNEI. The CDR3 loop spans 15 amino acids. CDR3 nucleotides: TGTGCCAGCAATGAAGGTAGTCAGGGGTACTACGAGCAGTACTTC. Its protein product is CASNEGSQGYYEQYF. Full variable domain (outside the CDR3, taken from reference TRBV2 and TRBJ2-7): EPEVTQTPSHQVTQMGQEVILRCVPISNHLYFYWYRQILGQKVEFLVSFYNNEISEKSEIFDDQFSVERPDGSNFTLKIRSTKLEDSAMYFCASNEGSQGYYEQYFGPGTRLTVT.

This clonotype has at least ten counts. V is TRBV6-2 or TRBV6-3 and J is TRBJ2-7, with TRBD2 matching 14 bases. Germline V gene lookup returns CDR1 MNHEY and CDR2 SVGEGT. The CDR3 totals 18 residues. The V and J ends lost 4 bases and 2 bases, in that order; junction bases with no gene match: 10. The CDR3 reads CASSSWTSGGPKAYEQYF. The CDR3 coding sequence is TGTGCCAGCAGTTCCTGGACTAGCGGGGGGCCTAAAGCCTACGAGCAGTACTTC.

This clonotype was seen more than once but under ten times. CDR3 residues: CASNSVNTEAFF. CDR3 DNA: TGTGCCAGTAATTCCGTGAACACTGAAGCTTTCTTT. The V and J genes are TRBV19 and TRBJ1-1; no definite D call. This CDR3 spans 12 amino acids. The germline V and J ends were trimmed by 7 bases and 0 bases, with 6 bases remaining between them. The germline gives CDR1 LNHDA, CDR2 SQIVND (reference sequence).

This clonotype was observed many times. V and J are TRBV5-1 and TRBJ2-6; 7 nucleotides agree with TRBD1. Trimming took 3 bases from V and 0 from J; bases not matched to a gene: 6. Germline-derived CDR1 and CDR2 are SGHRS and YFSETQ. The CDR3 runs to 17 residues. The CDR3 DNA sequence: TGCGCCAGCAGCTCCACAGGGGTTCACTCTGGGGCCAACGTCCTGACTTTC. This gives the protein CASSSTGVHSGANVLTF. The full variable domain, its missing parts supplied by reference TRBV5-1 and TRBJ2-6, is KAGVTQTPRYLIKTRGQQVTLSCSPISGHRSVSWYQQTPGQGLQFLFEYFSETQRNKGNFPGRFSGRQFSNSRSEMNVSTLELGDSALYLCASSSTGVHSGANVLTFGAGSRLTVL.

Many counts were recorded for this clonotype. No conserved phenylalanine or tryptophan is present at the end of the CDR3, so a read error is the likely explanation. It is unclear where the CDR3 begins or ends on the DNA, so no DNA is shown, and the CDR3 is as TCRdb lists it. The chain combines TRBV28 with TRBJ2-7. CDR1 and CDR2 (germline): MDHEN, SYDVKM. Ends included, the CDR3 has 8 residues. This CDR3 is CASSLEDL.

This clonotype was recorded at least ten times. This chain joins TRBV12-3 or TRBV12-4 and TRBJ1-3; D possibly corresponds to TRBD1 (5 bases). V was trimmed by 6 bases and J by 3 bases, leaving 21 bases between them. The CDR3 length is 17 residues. The CDR3 nucleotides are TGTGCCAGCAGCTCGGGACTCCCGGACCCCTTTGGAAACACCATATATTTT. Translated, it gives CASSSGLPDPFGNTIYF.

J is TRBJ2-1 and V is TRBV11-2, with 8 bases that match TRBD1. This CDR3 contains 16 residues. The V segment lost 4 bases and the J segment 3 bases; nucleotides outside the gene matches: 8. The germline gives CDR1 SGHAT, CDR2 FQNNGV. The CDR3 nucleotides are TGTGCCAGCAGCTGGGGATTCAGGGGGCTCTACAATGAGCAGTTCTTC. It translates to CASSWGFRGLYNEQFF. The full variable domain, rest sourced from reference TRBV11-2 and TRBJ2-1, is EAGVAQSPRYKIIEKRQSVAFWCNPISGHATLYWYQQILGQGPKLLIQFQNNGVVDDSQLPKDRFSAERLKGVDSTLKIQPAKLEDSAVYLCASSWGFRGLYNEQFFGPGTRLTVL.

This chain joins TRBV27 and TRBJ1-1; 8 bases line up with TRBD1. This CDR3 contains 16 residues. Trimming removed 6 bases from V and 4 bases from J; junction bases left unmatched: 13. CDR1 and CDR2 from the germline V gene are MNHEY and SMNVEV (reference sequence). Here the CDR3 DNA reads TGTGCCAGCAGAGTCTCAGGGGGCGCGTCAAGCACTGAAGCTTTCTTT. Its translation: CASRVSGGASSTEAFF.

This clonotype was detected many times. The chain employs TRBV12-3 or TRBV12-4 and TRBJ1-1, with a tentative D call TRBD1 (5 bases). V shed 3 bases and J shed 1 base, with 9 bases lying between them. The length of the CDR3 is 14 residues. The CDR3 coding sequence is TGTGCCAGCAGTTTCGGGACGTCGAACACTGAAGCTTTCTTT. This translates into CASSFGTSNTEAFF.

This clonotype was seen at least ten times. The V and J genes are TRBV10-3 and TRBJ1-4, with 8 bases identical to TRBD1. Germline lookup yields CDR1 ENHRY and CDR2 SYGVKD. CDR3 size: 14 residues. V lost 4 bases to trimming and J lost 6 bases; unmatched junction nucleotides: 4. The CDR3 DNA reads as TGTGCCATCAGTGGGACAGGGAAGTATGAAAAACTGTTTTTT. Encoded protein: CAISGTGKYEKLFF.

This clonotype occurred many times. This chain connects TRBV19 to TRBJ1-1; no firm D call. V was shortened by 5 bases and J by 5 bases, with 12 bases between the two germline ends. CDR3 size: 13 residues. Germline V gene data show CDR1 as LNHDA and CDR2 as SQIVND (reference sequence). CDR3 sequence reads: CASSADAATEAFF. CDR3 DNA sequence: TGTGCCAGTAGTGCTGACGCAGCGACTGAAGCTTTCTTT.

This clonotype was recorded many times. The chain is built from TRBV7-2 and TRBJ1-1; no definite D call. Trimming shortened V by 7 bases and J by 1 base, and 7 bases separated the two germline ends. CDR1 and CDR2 (germline): SGHTA, FQGNSA. The CDR3 is 12 amino acids. The CDR3 here is CASKKGNTEAFF. For the CDR3, the DNA is TGTGCCAGCAAAAAGGGGAACACTGAAGCTTTCTTT.

The rearrangement links TRBV4-1 to TRBJ1-1, with no clear D. Trimming removed 0 bases at V and 0 bases at J, with 8 bases between. The CDR3 spans 15 residues. From germline, CDR1 is MGHRA and CDR2 YSYEKL. In DNA, the CDR3 is TGCGCCAGCAGCCAAGATCAGGCAATGAACACTGAAGCTTTCTTT. This codes for CASSQDQAMNTEAFF.

The table lists this clonotype with many counts. The chain links TRBV7-8 to TRBJ1-2, with a possible D match to TRBD1 (6 bases). The CDR3 runs to 16 residues. Germline V gene sequence: CDR1 SGHVS, CDR2 FQNEAQ. V shed 3 bases and J shed 1 base, with 15 bases lying between them. The CDR3 reads CASSFSGQSFNYGYTF. For the CDR3, the DNA is TGTGCCAGCAGCTTTTCCGGACAGTCTTTTAACTATGGCTACACCTTC.

V gene TRBV25-1 combines with J gene TRBJ1-4; tentatively, D is TRBD1 (5 bases). V lost 4 bases and J 3 bases, leaving 12 bases between the germline ends. CDR3 length equals 15 residues. Germline lookup yields CDR1 MGHDK and CDR2 SYGVNS. The CDR3 sequence: CASSVLGTANEKLFF. CDR3 DNA sequence: TGTGCCAGCAGTGTTTTGGGGACGGCTAATGAAAAACTGTTTTTT.

There are many counts of this clonotype. The V gene is TRBV7-3, the J gene TRBJ2-3, with 8 bases aligning to TRBD1. The CDR3 loop spans 15 amino acids. Germline loops: CDR1 SGHTA, CDR2 FQGTGA. V lost 5 bases, J lost 5 bases, and 9 bases stayed unmatched. Here the CDR3 DNA reads TGTGCCAGCAGCGCGATCCAGGGGGCAGGAGATACGCAGTATTTT. It translates to CASSAIQGAGDTQYF.

The rearrangement uses TRBV4-1 and TRBJ2-5; possible D gene TRBD2, 5 bases. This CDR3 comprises 15 residues. Germline V gene lookup returns CDR1 MGHRA and CDR2 YSYEKL. Trimming removed 0 bases from V and 3 bases from J, with 11 bases in between. The CDR3 DNA reads as TGCGCCAGCAGCCAAGATATTGGGAGCGAAGAGACCCAGTACTTC. This codes for CASSQDIGSEETQYF.

There are many counts of this clonotype. In DNA form, the CDR3 reads TGTGCCAGCAGCCACACAGGGCCTGCCTTCAATGAGCAGTTCTTC. Its protein is CASSHTGPAFNEQFF. The chain joins TRBV7-9 to TRBJ2-1; perhaps TRBD1 as D (6 bases). Per the germline V gene, CDR1 is SEHNR and CDR2 is FQNEAQ (reference sequence). The CDR3 totals 15 residues. V was cut by 5 bases and J by 6 bases, with 17 bases left in between. The variable domain in full, with the rest retrieved from reference TRBV7-9 and TRBJ2-1, is DTGVSQNPRHKITKRGQNVTFRCDPISEHNRLYWYRQTLGQGPEFLTYFQNEAQLEKSRLLSDRFSAERPKGSFSTLEIQRTEQGDSAMYLCASSHTGPAFNEQFFGPGTRLTVL.

This clonotype was observed a few times. The rearrangement joins TRBV6-1 to TRBJ2-1; no reliable D call. This CDR3 spans 14 amino acids. Germline V gene sequence: CDR1 MNHNS, CDR2 SASEGT. V lost 6 bases to trimming and J lost 5 bases, with 14 bases between them. The CDR3 DNA reads TGTGCCAGCAGCAAGGCCCTAGGGCACAATGAGCAGTTCTTC. Its translation is CASSKALGHNEQFF.

The sample holds a few counts of this clonotype. The chain combines TRBV6-1 with TRBJ1-6; D gene unclear. Germline CDR1 is MNHNS and CDR2 is SASEGT. The ends were cut back, 8 bases at V and 0 bases at J, with 20 bases in the middle. This CDR3 contains 18 residues. CDR3 nucleotide sequence: TGTGCCAGCTCAGCGGGAACGCCCCGGAGCTCCTATAATTCACCCCTCCACTTT. The encoded protein is CASSAGTPRSSYNSPLHF.

About this clonotype itself: With a much larger clone just one base away, this may be a read error. The chain couples TRBV6-6 to TRBJ1-2; no clear D gene. Germline V gene data show CDR1 as MNHNY and CDR2 as SVGAGI (reference sequence). The CDR3 is 14 residues long. In DNA form, the CDR3 reads TGTCCCAGCAGCCCCTGGGAAGCCACGGATGGCTACACCTTC. Translated, it gives CPSSPWEATDGYTF.

V gene TRBV6-2 or TRBV6-3 combines with J gene TRBJ1-5; perhaps TRBD1 as D (5 bases). CDR1 MNHEY and CDR2 SVGEGT come from the germline V gene. This CDR3 has 17 residues. V lost 8 bases to trimming and J lost 1 base, with 21 bases between them. The CDR3 DNA follows: TGTGCCAGCCCCAAGCGACAGCCCCTGGACAGCAATCAGCCCCAGCATTTT. Amino acids: CASPKRQPLDSNQPQHF.

At least ten counts were recorded for this clonotype. The chain uses TRBV28 and TRBJ1-5; D not certain. V was cut by 6 bases and J by 5 bases, with 14 bases left in between. CDR1 and CDR2 from the germline V gene are MDHEN and SYDVKM. The CDR3 consists of 14 residues. CDR3 residues: CASRAGGLDQPQHF. DNA for the CDR3: TGTGCCAGCAGGGCCGGAGGTTTGGATCAGCCCCAGCATTTT.

Concerning this clonotype itself: The conserved closing phenylalanine or tryptophan is absent in this CDR3, likely reflecting a read error. The chain recombines TRBV6-8 with TRBJ2-1; TRBD2 aligns across 11 bases. Germline V gene data show CDR1 as MNHGY and CDR2 as SAAAGT. This CDR3 is built from 12 residues. The CDR3 sequence: CVAGGPYNEQFL. As DNA, the CDR3 is TGTGTAGCGGGGGGGCCTTACAATGAGCAGTTCCTC.

The chain has TRBV6-6 and TRBJ1-3, with D perhaps matching TRBD1 (6 bases). The CDR3 covers 16 residues. V was cut by 6 bases and J by 0 bases, with 15 bases left in between. From germline, CDR1 is MNHNY and CDR2 SVGAGI (reference sequence). CDR3 amino acids: CASSLAAGVSGNTIYF. Written as DNA, the CDR3 is TGTGCCAGCAGCTTGGCCGCAGGGGTCTCTGGAAACACCATATATTTT.

This clonotype was seen a few times. The rearrangement joins TRBV4-1 to TRBJ1-2, with 9 bases fitting TRBD1. CDR3 length: 15 amino acids. The germline CDR1 and CDR2 sequences are MGHRA and YSYEKL. J lost 7 bases, V lost 4 bases, and 10 bases had no gene match. CDR3 region: CASSPETGQGFGYTF. The DNA for the CDR3 is TGCGCCAGCAGCCCAGAAACGGGACAGGGTTTTGGCTACACCTTC.